This note documents a single T cell receptor (beta chain) sequence. Antigen: not known. Vbeta (60) and Jbeta (13) primers were used in the PCR. The table came from immunoSEQ multiplex PCR; TCRdb's copy has only in-frame clones and leaves some out. The table has fewer than 150,000 clones, approximately 80% seen once; the top ten hold 1%. The sample is drawn from a study of cytomegalovirus exposure and HLA in healthy donors. Study-wide background: From HLA-typed donors, an early data release held 70 million to 95 million unique TCRs.

Whole-study findings and limits: Reportedly, a later analysis found an Asian-associated ancestry cluster had fewer N-insertions than the approximately 700-donor mean. Cytomegalovirus association was assigned to more than 150 TCR beta chains.

Germline V CDR1 and CDR2: SEHNR, FQNEAQ (reference sequence). CDR3 length: 13 residues. The V and J ends lost 8 bases and 11 bases respectively, with 19 bases between them. This chain connects TRBV7-9 to TRBJ2-1, with a possible D match to TRBD2 (7 bases). Sequencing used PBMCs. This TCR came from a middle-aged man in good health and CMV-seronegative. The CDR3 reads CASPGGRGSKQFF. The CDR3 nucleotides read TGTGCCAGCCCCGGGGGGCGCGGGAGTAAGCAGTTCTTC.